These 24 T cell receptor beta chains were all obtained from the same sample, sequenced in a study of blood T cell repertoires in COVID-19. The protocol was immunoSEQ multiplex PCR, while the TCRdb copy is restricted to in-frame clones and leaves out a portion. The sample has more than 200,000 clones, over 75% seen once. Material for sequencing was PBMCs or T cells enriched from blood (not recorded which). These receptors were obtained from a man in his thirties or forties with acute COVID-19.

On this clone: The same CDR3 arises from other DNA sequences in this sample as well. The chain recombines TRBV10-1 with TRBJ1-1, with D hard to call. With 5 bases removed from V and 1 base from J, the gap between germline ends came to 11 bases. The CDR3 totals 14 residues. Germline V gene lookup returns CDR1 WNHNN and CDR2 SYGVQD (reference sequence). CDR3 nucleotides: TGCGCCAGCAGTTCGGGTCTAGGGAACACTGAAGCTTTCTTT. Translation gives CASSSGLGNTEAFF.

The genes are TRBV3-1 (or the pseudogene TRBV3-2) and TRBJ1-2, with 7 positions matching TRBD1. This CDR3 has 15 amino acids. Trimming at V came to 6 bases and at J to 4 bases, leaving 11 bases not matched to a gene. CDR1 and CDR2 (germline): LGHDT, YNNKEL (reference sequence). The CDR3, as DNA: TGTGCCAGCAGTCTCGGACAGGCCCCCCTCTATGGCTACACCTTC. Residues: CASSLGQAPLYGYTF.

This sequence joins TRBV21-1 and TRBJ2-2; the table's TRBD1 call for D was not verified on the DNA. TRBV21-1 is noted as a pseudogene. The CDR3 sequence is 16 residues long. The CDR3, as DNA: TGTGCCAGCAGCAAAGCCACAGGGACGAACACCGGGGAGCTGTTTTTT. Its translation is CASSKATGTNTGELFF.

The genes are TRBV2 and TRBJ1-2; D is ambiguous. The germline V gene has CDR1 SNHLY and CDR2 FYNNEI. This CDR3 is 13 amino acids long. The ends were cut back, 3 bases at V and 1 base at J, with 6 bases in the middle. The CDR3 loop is CASSEERNYGYTF. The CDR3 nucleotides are TGTGCCAGCAGTGAGGAGCGTAACTATGGCTACACCTTC. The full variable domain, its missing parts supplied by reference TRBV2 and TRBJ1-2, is EPEVTQTPSHQVTQMGQEVILRCVPISNHLYFYWYRQILGQKVEFLVSFYNNEISEKSEIFDDQFSVERPDGSNFTLKIRSTKLEDSAMYFCASSEERNYGYTFGSGTRLTVV.

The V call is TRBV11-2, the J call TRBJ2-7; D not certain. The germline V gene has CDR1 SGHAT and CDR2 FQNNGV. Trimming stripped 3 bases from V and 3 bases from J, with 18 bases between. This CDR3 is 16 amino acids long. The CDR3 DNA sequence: TGTGCCAGCAGCTTCAAAATCGATCACATTTTCTACGAGCAGTACTTC. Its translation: CASSFKIDHIFYEQYF.

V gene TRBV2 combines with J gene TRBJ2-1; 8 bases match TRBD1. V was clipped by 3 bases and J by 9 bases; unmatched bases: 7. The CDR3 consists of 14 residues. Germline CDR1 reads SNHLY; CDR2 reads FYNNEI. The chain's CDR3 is CASSDPGGFGEQFF. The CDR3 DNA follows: TGTGCCAGCAGTGACCCAGGGGGCTTTGGTGAGCAGTTCTTC. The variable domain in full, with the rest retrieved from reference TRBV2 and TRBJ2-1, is EPEVTQTPSHQVTQMGQEVILRCVPISNHLYFYWYRQILGQKVEFLVSFYNNEISEKSEIFDDQFSVERPDGSNFTLKIRSTKLEDSAMYFCASSDPGGFGEQFFGPGTRLTVL.

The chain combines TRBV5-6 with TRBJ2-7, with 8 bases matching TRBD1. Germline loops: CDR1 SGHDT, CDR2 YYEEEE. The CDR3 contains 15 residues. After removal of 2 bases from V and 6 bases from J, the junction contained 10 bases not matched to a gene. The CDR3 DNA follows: TGTGCCAGCAGCTTTACCGGACAGGGTTTCGGCGAGCAGTACTTC. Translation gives CASSFTGQGFGEQYF.

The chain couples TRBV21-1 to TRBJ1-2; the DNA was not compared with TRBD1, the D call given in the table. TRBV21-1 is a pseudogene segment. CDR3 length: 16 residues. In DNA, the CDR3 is TGTGCCAGCAGCTCTACCAGGGCGGGACAGAACTATGGCTACACCTTC. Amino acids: CASSSTRAGQNYGYTF.

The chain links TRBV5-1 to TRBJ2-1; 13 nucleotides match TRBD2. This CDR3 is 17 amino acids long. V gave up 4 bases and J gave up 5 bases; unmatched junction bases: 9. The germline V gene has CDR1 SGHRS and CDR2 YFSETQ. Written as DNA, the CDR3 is TGCGCCAGCAGCCCCCGACTAGCGGGGGGTAGAAACAATGAGCAGTTCTTC. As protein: CASSPRLAGGRNNEQFF. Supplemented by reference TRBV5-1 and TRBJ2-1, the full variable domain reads KAGVTQTPRYLIKTRGQQVTLSCSPISGHRSVSWYQQTPGQGLQFLFEYFSETQRNKGNFPGRFSGRQFSNSRSEMNVSTLELGDSALYLCASSPRLAGGRNNEQFFGPGTRLTVL.

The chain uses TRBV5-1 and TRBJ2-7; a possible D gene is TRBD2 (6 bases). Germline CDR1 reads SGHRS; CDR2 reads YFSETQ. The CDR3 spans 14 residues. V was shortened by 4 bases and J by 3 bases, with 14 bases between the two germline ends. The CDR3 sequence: CASSQLGTDYEQYF. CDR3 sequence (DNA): TGCGCCAGCAGCCAGCTAGGGACTGACTACGAGCAGTACTTC.

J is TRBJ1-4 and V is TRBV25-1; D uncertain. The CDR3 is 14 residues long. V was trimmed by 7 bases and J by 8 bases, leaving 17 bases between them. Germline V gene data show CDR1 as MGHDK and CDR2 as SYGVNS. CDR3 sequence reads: CASTPGALWEKLFF. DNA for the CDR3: TGTGCCAGCACCCCAGGCGCGCTATGGGAAAAACTGTTTTTT. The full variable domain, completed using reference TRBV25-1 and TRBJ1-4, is EADIYQTPRYLVIGTGKKITLECSQTMGHDKMYWYQQDPGMELHLIHYSYGVNSTEKGDLSSESTVSRIRTEHFPLTLESARPSHTSQYLCASTPGALWEKLFFGSGTQLSVL.

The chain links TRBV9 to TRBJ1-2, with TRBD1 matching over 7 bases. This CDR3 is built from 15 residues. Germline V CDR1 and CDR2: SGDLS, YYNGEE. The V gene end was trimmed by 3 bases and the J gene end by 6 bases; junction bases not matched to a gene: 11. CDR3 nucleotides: TGTGCCAGCAGCGGGGATCGACAGGGATGGAATGGCTACACCTTC. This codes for CASSGDRQGWNGYTF.

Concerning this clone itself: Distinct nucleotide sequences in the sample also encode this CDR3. In DNA form, the CDR3 reads TGTGCCAGCAGCCGGGACAGTTACAATGAGCAGTTCTTC. Amino acids: CASSRDSYNEQFF. The chain links TRBV6-5 to TRBJ2-1; 7 nucleotides match TRBD1. This CDR3 contains 13 residues. From germline, CDR1 is MNHEY and CDR2 SVGAGI. Trimming at V came to 6 bases and at J to 4 bases, leaving 3 bases not matched to a gene.

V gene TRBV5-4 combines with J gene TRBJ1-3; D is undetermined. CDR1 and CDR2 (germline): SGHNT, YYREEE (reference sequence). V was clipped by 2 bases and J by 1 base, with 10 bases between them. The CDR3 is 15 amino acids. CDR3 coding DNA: TGTGCCAGCAGCTTTGGCCACGGGTCTGGAAACACCATATATTTT. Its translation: CASSFGHGSGNTIYF.

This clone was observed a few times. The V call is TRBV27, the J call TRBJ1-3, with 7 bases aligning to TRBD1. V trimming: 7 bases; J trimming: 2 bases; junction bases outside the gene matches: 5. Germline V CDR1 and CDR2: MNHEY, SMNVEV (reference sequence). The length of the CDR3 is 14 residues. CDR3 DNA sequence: TGTGCCAGCAAAACAGGGGCTGCTGGAAACACCATATATTTT. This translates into CASKTGAAGNTIYF.

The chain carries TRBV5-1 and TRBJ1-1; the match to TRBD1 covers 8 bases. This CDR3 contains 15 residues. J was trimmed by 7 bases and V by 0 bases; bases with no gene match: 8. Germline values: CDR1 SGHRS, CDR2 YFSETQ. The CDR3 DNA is TGCGCCAGCAGCTTGGAGTATCAGGGGGCAGGTGAAGCTTTCTTT. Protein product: CASSLEYQGAGEAFF.

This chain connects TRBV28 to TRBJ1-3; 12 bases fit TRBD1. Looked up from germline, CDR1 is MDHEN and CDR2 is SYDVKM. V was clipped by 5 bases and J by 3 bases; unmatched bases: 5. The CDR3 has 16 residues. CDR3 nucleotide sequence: TGTGCCAGCAGTCGGGGACAGGGGGCGGTTGGAAACACCATATATTTT. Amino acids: CASSRGQGAVGNTIYF.

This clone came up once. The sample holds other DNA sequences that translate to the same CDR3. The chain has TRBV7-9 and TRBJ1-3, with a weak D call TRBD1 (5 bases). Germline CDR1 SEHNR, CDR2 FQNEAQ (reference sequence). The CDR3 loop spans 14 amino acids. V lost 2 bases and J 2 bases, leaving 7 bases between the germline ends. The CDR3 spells CASSLQGAGNTIYF. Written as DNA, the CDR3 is TGTGCCAGCAGCTTACAGGGTGCTGGAAACACCATATATTTT. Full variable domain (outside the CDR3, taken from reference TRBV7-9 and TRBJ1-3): DTGVSQNPRHKITKRGQNVTFRCDPISEHNRLYWYRQTLGQGPEFLTYFQNEAQLEKSRLLSDRFSAERPKGSFSTLEIQRTEQGDSAMYLCASSLQGAGNTIYFGEGSWLTVV.

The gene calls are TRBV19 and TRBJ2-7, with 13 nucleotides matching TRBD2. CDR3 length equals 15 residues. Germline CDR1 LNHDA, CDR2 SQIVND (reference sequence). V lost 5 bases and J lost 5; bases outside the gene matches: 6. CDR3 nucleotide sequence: TGTGCCAGTAGTCTCGGGACTAGCGGGATCGACGAGCAGTACTTC. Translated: CASSLGTSGIDEQYF.

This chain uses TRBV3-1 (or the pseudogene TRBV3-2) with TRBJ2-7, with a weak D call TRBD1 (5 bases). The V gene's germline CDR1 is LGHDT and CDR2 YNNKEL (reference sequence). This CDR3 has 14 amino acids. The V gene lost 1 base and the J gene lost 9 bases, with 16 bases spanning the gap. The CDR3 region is CASSQGRGPRWQYF. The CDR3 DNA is TGTGCCAGCAGCCAAGGAAGGGGCCCTCGGTGGCAGTACTTC.

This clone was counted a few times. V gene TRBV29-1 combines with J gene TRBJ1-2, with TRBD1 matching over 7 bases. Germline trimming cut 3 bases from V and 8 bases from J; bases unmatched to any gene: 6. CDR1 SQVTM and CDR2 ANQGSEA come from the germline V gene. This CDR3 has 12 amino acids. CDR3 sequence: CSVERQGSGYTF. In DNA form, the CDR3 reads TGCAGCGTTGAGAGACAGGGAAGCGGCTACACCTTC. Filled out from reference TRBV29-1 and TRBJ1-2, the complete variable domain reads SAVISQKPSRDICQRGTSLTIQCQVDSQVTMMFWYRQQPGQSLTLIATANQGSEATYESGFVIDKFPISRPNLTFSTLTVSNMSPEDSSIYLCSVERQGSGYTFGSGTRLTVV.

CDR3 sequence reads: CAIRDRYNSPLHF. The CDR3 coding sequence is TGTGCCATCAGGGACAGGTATAATTCACCCCTCCACTTT. The rearrangement joins TRBV10-3 to TRBJ1-6; 7 positions agree with TRBD1. Trimming removed 6 bases from V and 4 bases from J; junction bases left unmatched: 0. The CDR3 length is 13 residues. The germline V gene has CDR1 ENHRY and CDR2 SYGVKD.

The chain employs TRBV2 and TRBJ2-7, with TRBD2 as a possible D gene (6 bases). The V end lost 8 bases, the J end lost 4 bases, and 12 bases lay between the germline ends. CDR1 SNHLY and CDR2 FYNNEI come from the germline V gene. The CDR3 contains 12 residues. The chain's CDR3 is CASSGVGYEQYF. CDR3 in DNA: TGTGCCAGCTCGGGGGTGGGGTACGAGCAGTACTTC. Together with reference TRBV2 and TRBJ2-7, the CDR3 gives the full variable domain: EPEVTQTPSHQVTQMGQEVILRCVPISNHLYFYWYRQILGQKVEFLVSFYNNEISEKSEIFDDQFSVERPDGSNFTLKIRSTKLEDSAMYFCASSGVGYEQYFGPGTRLTVT.

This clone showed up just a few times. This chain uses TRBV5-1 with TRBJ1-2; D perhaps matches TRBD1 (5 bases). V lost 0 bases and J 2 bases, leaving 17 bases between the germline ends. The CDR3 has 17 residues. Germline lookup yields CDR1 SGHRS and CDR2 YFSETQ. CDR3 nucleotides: TGCGCCAGCAGCTTGGATTTAACCGGGACTGCGAACTATGGCTACACCTTC. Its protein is CASSLDLTGTANYGYTF.